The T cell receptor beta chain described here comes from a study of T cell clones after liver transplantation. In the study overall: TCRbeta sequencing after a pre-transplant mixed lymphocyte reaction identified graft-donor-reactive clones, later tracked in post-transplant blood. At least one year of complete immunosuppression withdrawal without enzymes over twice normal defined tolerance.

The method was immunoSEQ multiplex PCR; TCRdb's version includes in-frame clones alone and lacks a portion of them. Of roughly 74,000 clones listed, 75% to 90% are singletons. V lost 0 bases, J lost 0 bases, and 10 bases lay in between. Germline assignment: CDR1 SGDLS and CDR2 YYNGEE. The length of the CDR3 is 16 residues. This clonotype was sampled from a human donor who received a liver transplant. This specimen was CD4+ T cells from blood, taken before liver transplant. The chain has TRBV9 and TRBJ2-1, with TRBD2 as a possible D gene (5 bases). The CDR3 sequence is CASSVDPGYSYNEQFF. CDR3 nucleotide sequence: TGTGCCAGCAGCGTAGATCCGGGATACTCCTACAATGAGCAGTTCTTC.